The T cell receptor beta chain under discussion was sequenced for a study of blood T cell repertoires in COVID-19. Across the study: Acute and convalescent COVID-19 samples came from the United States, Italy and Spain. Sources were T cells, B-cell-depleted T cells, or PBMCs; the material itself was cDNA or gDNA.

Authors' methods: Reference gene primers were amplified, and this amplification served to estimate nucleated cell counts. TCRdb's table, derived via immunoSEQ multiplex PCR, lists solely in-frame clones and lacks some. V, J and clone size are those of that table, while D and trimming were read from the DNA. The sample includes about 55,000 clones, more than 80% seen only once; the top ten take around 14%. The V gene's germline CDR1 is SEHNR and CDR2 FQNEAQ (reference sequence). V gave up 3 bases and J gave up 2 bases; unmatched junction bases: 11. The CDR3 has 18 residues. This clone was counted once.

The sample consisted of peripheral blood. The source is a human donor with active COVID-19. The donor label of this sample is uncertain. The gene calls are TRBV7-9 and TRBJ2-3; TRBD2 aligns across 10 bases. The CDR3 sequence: CASSFFGASGGATDTQYF. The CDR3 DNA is TGTGCCAGCAGCTTCTTCGGGGCCAGCGGGGGGGCCACAGATACGCAGTATTTT.